A single sample is the source of the 30 T cell receptor beta chains below, sequenced in a study of blood T cell repertoires in COVID-19. Data came from immunoSEQ multiplex PCR; TCRdb stores just in-frame clones and leaves some out. The sample has fewer than 400,000 clones, approximately 88% seen once; the top ten hold about 5%. The specimen sequenced was PBMCs or T cells enriched from blood (not recorded which). These receptors were obtained from a man aged 25-45 years who had recovered from COVID-19.

In the case of this clone: The sample holds other DNA sequences that translate to the same CDR3. V and J are TRBV6-5 and TRBJ1-6, with D maybe TRBD1 (6 bases). Trimming shortened V by 2 bases and J by 13 bases, and 15 bases separated the two germline ends. The CDR3 totals 14 residues. Germline CDR1 reads MNHEY; CDR2 reads SVGAGI. The chain's CDR3 is CASSYLQGSSPLHF. As DNA, the CDR3 is TGTGCCAGCAGTTACCTACAGGGATCTTCGCCCCTCCACTTT.

The V gene is TRBV7-9, the J gene TRBJ2-5, with 7 positions matching TRBD2. The V and J ends lost 4 bases and 2 bases, in that order; junction bases with no gene match: 10. Per the germline V gene, CDR1 is SEHNR and CDR2 is FQNEAQ (reference sequence). This CDR3 has 16 residues. The CDR3 sequence is CASSYSPVAGQETQYF. The CDR3, as DNA: TGTGCCAGCAGCTATTCACCCGTAGCGGGTCAAGAGACCCAGTACTTC.

The rearrangement uses TRBV2 and TRBJ1-5; possibly TRBD1 for D (6 bases). The CDR3 is made up of 14 amino acids. The V end was cut by 7 bases, the J end by 6 bases, with 16 bases between. Germline V CDR1 and CDR2: SNHLY, FYNNEI. CDR3 DNA: TGTGCCAGCACCGGAGGGGGGGACGGTCAGCCCCAGCATTTT. Translated: CASTGGGDGQPQHF. Full variable domain (missing parts from reference TRBV2 and TRBJ1-5): EPEVTQTPSHQVTQMGQEVILRCVPISNHLYFYWYRQILGQKVEFLVSFYNNEISEKSEIFDDQFSVERPDGSNFTLKIRSTKLEDSAMYFCASTGGGDGQPQHFGDGTRLSIL.

This clone was picked up a small number of times. The chain couples TRBV7-3 to TRBJ1-6; 7 positions match TRBD1. Germline V gene data show CDR1 as SGHTA and CDR2 as FQGTGA. This CDR3 contains 13 residues. Trimming removed 8 bases from V and 6 bases from J; junction bases left unmatched: 4. CDR3 DNA sequence: TGTGCCAGCGGCTCAGGGGGTAATTCACCCCTCCACTTT. It encodes CASGSGGNSPLHF.

This clone was observed a few times. This chain connects TRBV4-1 to TRBJ1-2; TRBD1 aligns across 7 bases. V shed 4 bases and J 3 bases; nucleotides not matched to a gene: 8. CDR1 and CDR2 (germline): MGHRA, YSYEKL. This CDR3 comprises 15 residues. This chain's CDR3 is CASSPSTGQHYGYTF. The CDR3 DNA reads as TGCGCCAGCAGCCCCTCGACAGGGCAGCACTATGGCTACACCTTC.

The chain links TRBV2 to TRBJ1-6, with D perhaps matching TRBD1 (6 bases). V was trimmed by 0 bases and J by 6 bases, leaving 12 bases between them. CDR3 length equals 16 residues. CDR1 and CDR2 (germline): SNHLY, FYNNEI. CDR3 loop: CASSEARGGANSPLHF. CDR3 DNA sequence: TGTGCCAGCAGTGAAGCGCGCGGGGGGGCTAATTCACCCCTCCACTTT. Filled out from reference TRBV2 and TRBJ1-6, the complete variable domain reads EPEVTQTPSHQVTQMGQEVILRCVPISNHLYFYWYRQILGQKVEFLVSFYNNEISEKSEIFDDQFSVERPDGSNFTLKIRSTKLEDSAMYFCASSEARGGANSPLHFGNGTRLTVT.

The V call is TRBV2, the J call TRBJ2-2, with TRBD2 matching over 10 bases. The V and J ends lost 5 bases and 6 bases, in that order; junction bases with no gene match: 18. The CDR3 is 19 residues long. The germline V gene encodes CDR1 SNHLY and CDR2 FYNNEI. The CDR3 DNA follows: TGTGCCAGCAGTATCCCGACCCGGACTAGCGGCCTGGGTGCCGGGGAGCTGTTTTTT. It encodes CASSIPTRTSGLGAGELFF.

The CDR3 bases are TGCGCCAGCTCACCAACTAACTCTGGGGCCAACGTCCTGACTTTC. Its translation is CASSPTNSGANVLTF. The chain couples TRBV10-2 to TRBJ2-6, with D unresolved. Germline CDR1 is WSHSY and CDR2 is SAAADI. The CDR3 contains 15 residues. With 8 bases removed from V and 0 bases from J, the gap between germline ends came to 11 bases.

J is TRBJ2-5 and V is TRBV27, with 7 bases lining up with TRBD1. This CDR3 is 15 amino acids long. The junction had 7 bases not matched to a gene; V was cut back by 2 bases and J by 4 bases. Germline V lookup: CDR1 MNHEY, CDR2 SMNVEV (reference sequence). The CDR3, as DNA: TGTGCCAGCAGTTTAGCGACAGGGCTAACAGAGACCCAGTACTTC. This sequence encodes CASSLATGLTETQYF.

The chain employs TRBV5-1 and TRBJ1-2, with D uncertain. With 0 bases removed from V and 7 bases from J, the gap between germline ends came to 7 bases. This CDR3 contains 12 residues. The germline V gene has CDR1 SGHRS and CDR2 YFSETQ. In nucleotides, the CDR3 is TGCGCCAGCAGCTTGGCGGAGAGTGGCTACACCTTC. It specifies CASSLAESGYTF. Looking up the rest from reference TRBV5-1 and TRBJ1-2 gives the full variable domain: KAGVTQTPRYLIKTRGQQVTLSCSPISGHRSVSWYQQTPGQGLQFLFEYFSETQRNKGNFPGRFSGRQFSNSRSEMNVSTLELGDSALYLCASSLAESGYTFGSGTRLTVV.

J is TRBJ1-2 and V is TRBV3-1 (or the pseudogene TRBV3-2), with D perhaps matching TRBD1 (5 bases). Germline V gene data show CDR1 as LGHDT and CDR2 as YNNKEL (reference sequence). V dropped 4 bases and J dropped 8 bases, with 11 bases sitting between them. The CDR3 is 12 amino acids. In nucleotides, the CDR3 is TGTGCCAGCAGCCGAGACAGTCAAGGCTACACCTTC. This gives the protein CASSRDSQGYTF.

J is TRBJ1-5 and V is TRBV19; 8 bases line up with TRBD1. Germline-derived CDR1 and CDR2 are LNHDA and SQIVND (reference sequence). The CDR3 covers 15 residues. The V segment lost 4 bases and the J segment 3 bases; nucleotides outside the gene matches: 5. CDR3 DNA sequence: TGTGCCAGTAGTACCTGGACAGGGACCAATCAGCCCCAGCATTTT. It translates to CASSTWTGTNQPQHF.

In this sample, this clone turned up once. This chain links TRBV15 with TRBJ2-7; no clear D gene. CDR3 length: 16 amino acids. Germline CDR1 reads LNHNV; CDR2 reads YYDKDF (reference sequence). Trimming took off 0 bases at V and 2 bases at J, with 14 bases between the two ends. CDR3: CATSREPVGGTYEQYF. The CDR3 DNA sequence: TGTGCCACCAGCAGAGAACCTGTAGGCGGCACCTACGAGCAGTACTTC.

The chain uses TRBV28 and TRBJ2-7, with TRBD1 matching 8 bases. The V gene end was trimmed by 7 bases and the J gene end by 4 bases; junction bases not matched to a gene: 9. Germline V gives CDR1 MDHEN, CDR2 SYDVKM. The CDR3 is made up of 14 amino acids. CDR3: CASIEGTGLYEQYF. The CDR3 bases are TGTGCCAGCATTGAGGGGACAGGCTTATACGAGCAGTACTTC.

This chain joins TRBV19 and TRBJ2-7; D ambiguous. The CDR3 extends over 12 amino acids. Trimming left V 6 bases short and J 3 bases short, with 9 bases between. Germline V gene sequence: CDR1 LNHDA, CDR2 SQIVND (reference sequence). The DNA for the CDR3 is TGTGCCAGTAGAGCAGGAAACTACGAGCAGTACTTC. Translation: CASRAGNYEQYF.

The chain links TRBV11-2 to TRBJ2-1; TRBD2 is a possible D gene (6 bases). This CDR3 region has 15 residues. Germline-derived CDR1 and CDR2 are SGHAT and FQNNGV. V gave up 6 bases and J gave up 2 bases, with 14 bases separating them. The DNA of the CDR3 is TGTGCCAGCAGACGAACCAGCGGGCCCTACAATGAGCAGTTCTTC. Translating it yields CASRRTSGPYNEQFF.

This clone was detected only once. J is TRBJ2-5 and V is TRBV10-2; TRBD1 matches 9 bases. V lost 3 bases and J lost 3; bases outside the gene matches: 8. Germline CDR1 WSHSY, CDR2 SAAADI. The CDR3 consists of 16 residues. CDR3 coding DNA: TGCGCCAGCAGTGATACCGGGACAGGGACTGAAGAGACCCAGTACTTC. Translation: CASSDTGTGTEETQYF.

This chain joins TRBV7-9 and TRBJ2-7; D ambiguous. Per germline, CDR1 SEHNR and CDR2 FQNEAQ (reference sequence). V was trimmed by 2 bases and J by 4 bases, leaving 15 bases between them. CDR3 length: 15 residues. CDR3 sequence (DNA): TGTGCCAGCAGCTTAAATTGGGCCGAACAATACGAGCAGTACTTC. Translating it yields CASSLNWAEQYEQYF.

This clone was seen just once. The chain employs TRBV14 and TRBJ2-1; weak D call: TRBD1 (6 bases). V was cut by 2 bases and J by 9 bases, with 11 bases left in between. The CDR3 is made up of 13 amino acids. Germline V gene data show CDR1 as SGHDN and CDR2 as FVKESK. CDR3 amino acids: CASSQHRVREQFF. CDR3 in DNA: TGTGCCAGCAGCCAACACAGGGTTCGTGAGCAGTTCTTC. Based on the CDR3 plus reference TRBV14 and TRBJ2-1, the full variable domain is EAGVTQFPSHSVIEKGQTVTLRCDPISGHDNLYWYRRVMGKEIKFLLHFVKESKQDESGMPNNRFLAERTGGTYSTLKVQPAELEDSGVYFCASSQHRVREQFFGPGTRLTVL.

The genes are TRBV7-9 and TRBJ2-2, with 9 bases fitting TRBD1. The V and J ends lost 5 bases and 5 bases, in that order; junction bases with no gene match: 6. CDR1 is SEHNR, CDR2 FQNEAQ, per germline (reference sequence). The CDR3 has 15 amino acids. The CDR3 DNA is TGTGCCAGCAGCCCAAACAGGGGGCGGACCGGGGAGCTGTTTTTT. This gives the protein CASSPNRGRTGELFF.

This chain joins TRBV12-3 or TRBV12-4 and TRBJ1-2; tentatively, D is TRBD1 (5 bases). The germline V and J ends were trimmed by 6 bases and 8 bases, with 16 bases remaining between them. The CDR3 has 13 amino acids. The CDR3: CASSETRGGGYTF. CDR3 in DNA: TGTGCCAGCAGCGAAACTAGGGGAGGAGGCTACACCTTC.

This rearrangement joins TRBV20-1 to TRBJ2-1; 9 bases are shared with TRBD1. Losses at the gene ends were 3 bases for V and 6 bases for J; bases not matched to a gene: 6. Germline CDR1 and CDR2: DFQATT and SNEGSKA (reference sequence). The CDR3 length is 14 residues. The CDR3 coding sequence is TGCAGTGCTAGTTCCGGGACAGGGCCCAATGAGCAGTTCTTC. Protein sequence: CSASSGTGPNEQFF.

J is TRBJ2-2 and V is TRBV9; TRBD1 agrees at 7 bases. With 2 bases clipped from V and 3 bases from J, the junction kept 10 bases outside the gene matches. The germline gives CDR1 SGDLS, CDR2 YYNGEE. The CDR3 totals 17 residues. The CDR3 coding sequence is TGTGCCAGCAGCGTGACCCCCGACGACAGGGACACCGGGGAGCTGTTTTTT. Translated: CASSVTPDDRDTGELFF.

The chain employs TRBV27 and TRBJ2-7, with D perhaps matching TRBD2 (6 bases). Germline V gene sequence: CDR1 MNHEY, CDR2 SMNVEV (reference sequence). Trimming left V 3 bases short and J 3 bases short, with 12 bases between. The CDR3 consists of 14 residues. CDR3 in DNA: TGTGCCAGCAGTTTTCGCCCCGGGGGCTACGAGCAGTACTTC. The encoded protein is CASSFRPGGYEQYF.

This chain links TRBV5-1 with TRBJ2-7, with 8 bases lining up with TRBD1. V was clipped by 1 base and J by 3 bases; unmatched bases: 12. Germline values: CDR1 SGHRS, CDR2 YFSETQ. The CDR3 consists of 17 residues. The CDR3 nucleotides read TGCGCCAGCAGCTTGCGGGGCTCAGGACAGGGAGGCTACGAGCAGTACTTC. It yields the protein CASSLRGSGQGGYEQYF.

The CDR3 sequence: CASSLQAPDLPDTQYF. CDR3 in DNA: TGTGCCAGCAGTTTACAGGCTCCGGATCTTCCAGATACGCAGTATTTT. The chain links TRBV27 to TRBJ2-3; D gene unclear. Between the trimmed V and J ends, which lost 2 bases and 4 bases, there was a span of 16 bases. Germline V gene sequence: CDR1 MNHEY, CDR2 SMNVEV (reference sequence). The CDR3 spans 16 residues.

The V call is TRBV3-1 (or the pseudogene TRBV3-2), the J call TRBJ2-7; D perhaps matches TRBD1 (5 bases). The germline gives CDR1 LGHDT, CDR2 YNNKEL (reference sequence). V was pared by 0 bases and J by 7 bases, with 16 bases between. This CDR3 contains 15 residues. CDR3 bases: TGTGCCAGCAGCCAAGATGGCGGCAGGACACGGGAGCAGTACTTC. This sequence encodes CASSQDGGRTREQYF.

This chain connects TRBV14 to TRBJ2-6; no clear D gene. Trimming removed 6 bases at V and 2 bases at J, with 11 bases between. Germline V CDR1 and CDR2: SGHDN, FVKESK. The CDR3 is 15 amino acids. The CDR3 region has the DNA TGTGCCAGCAGTCAACCGGAGACTGGGGCCAACGTCCTGACTTTC. It yields the protein CASSQPETGANVLTF. The full variable domain, completed using reference TRBV14 and TRBJ2-6, is EAGVTQFPSHSVIEKGQTVTLRCDPISGHDNLYWYRRVMGKEIKFLLHFVKESKQDESGMPNNRFLAERTGGTYSTLKVQPAELEDSGVYFCASSQPETGANVLTFGAGSRLTVL.

The chain combines TRBV27 with TRBJ1-2, with 7 nucleotides matching TRBD1. There are 13 residues in the CDR3. The J segment lost 4 bases and the V segment lost 5 bases, leaving 4 bases of the junction unmatched. Germline CDR1 MNHEY, CDR2 SMNVEV (reference sequence). The CDR3 region has the DNA TGTGCCAGCAGTCCCCGGGACAGCTATGGCTACACCTTC. Translated: CASSPRDSYGYTF.

The J gene is TRBJ2-3, the V gene TRBV7-8; 13 bases fit TRBD2. Germline loops: CDR1 SGHVS, CDR2 FQNEAQ. V shed 5 bases and J 14 bases; nucleotides not matched to a gene: 10. The CDR3 totals 14 residues. CDR3 in DNA: TGTGCCAGCAGCGCAAGACTAGCGGGGGGCCCGGCGTATTTT. It translates to CASSARLAGGPAYF.